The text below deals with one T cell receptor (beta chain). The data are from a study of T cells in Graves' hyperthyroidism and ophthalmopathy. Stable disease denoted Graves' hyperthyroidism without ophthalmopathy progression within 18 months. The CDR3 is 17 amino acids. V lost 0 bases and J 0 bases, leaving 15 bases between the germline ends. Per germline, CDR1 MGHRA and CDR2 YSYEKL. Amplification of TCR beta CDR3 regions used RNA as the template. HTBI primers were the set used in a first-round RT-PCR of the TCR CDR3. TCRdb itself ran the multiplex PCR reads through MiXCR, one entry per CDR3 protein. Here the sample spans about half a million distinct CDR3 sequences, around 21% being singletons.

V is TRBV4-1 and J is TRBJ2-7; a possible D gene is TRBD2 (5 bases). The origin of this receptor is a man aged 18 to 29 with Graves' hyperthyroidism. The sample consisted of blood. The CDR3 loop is CASSQDSSRRHSYEQYF. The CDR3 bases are TGCGCCAGCAGCCAAGATTCTAGCCGACGCCACTCCTACGAGCAGTACTTC.